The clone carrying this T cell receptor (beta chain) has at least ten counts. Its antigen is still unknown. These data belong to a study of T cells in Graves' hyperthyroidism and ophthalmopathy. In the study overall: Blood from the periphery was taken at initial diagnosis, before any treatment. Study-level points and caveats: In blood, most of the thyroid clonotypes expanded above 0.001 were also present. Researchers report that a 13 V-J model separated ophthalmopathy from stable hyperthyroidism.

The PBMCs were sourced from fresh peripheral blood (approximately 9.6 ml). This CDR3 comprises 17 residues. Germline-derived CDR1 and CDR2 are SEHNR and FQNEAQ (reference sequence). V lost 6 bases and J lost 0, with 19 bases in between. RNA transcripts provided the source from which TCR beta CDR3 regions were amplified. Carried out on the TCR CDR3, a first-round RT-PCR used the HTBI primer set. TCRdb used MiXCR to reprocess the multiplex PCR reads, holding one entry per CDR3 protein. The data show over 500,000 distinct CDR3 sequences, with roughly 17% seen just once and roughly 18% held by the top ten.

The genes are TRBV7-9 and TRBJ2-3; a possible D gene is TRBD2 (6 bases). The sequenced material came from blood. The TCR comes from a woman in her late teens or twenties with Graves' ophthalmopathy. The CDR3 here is CASSPSSGLSSTDTQYF. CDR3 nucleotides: TGTGCCAGCAGTCCCTCAAGCGGGCTAAGTAGCACAGATACGCAGTATTTT.